Sequencing of this T cell receptor beta chain was carried out in a study of CD8+CD57+ T cells in acquired aplastic anemia. Overall study context: The DNA of sorted CD4+ and CD8+ cells averaged 3.2 ug.

V lost 7 bases and J 4 bases, leaving 12 bases between the germline ends. Germline V lookup: CDR1 SQVTM, CDR2 ANQGSEA. The CDR3 runs to 12 residues. Flow cytometry had shown expanded CD8+CD57+ cells in the patients chosen for sequencing. Genomic DNA acted as the template from which TCR beta VDJ combination and CDR3 sequence profiling were carried out. TCRdb re-derived calls from the reads in MiXCR, one entry per CDR3 protein. The sample consists of approximately 470,000 distinct CDR3 sequences, roughly a third of them appearing once. V is TRBV29-1 and J is TRBJ2-3; the D is unclear. The specimen was sorted CD4+, CD8+, or CD8+CD57+ T cells (not recorded which) from PBMCs. The receptor comes from a human donor with aplastic anemia. CDR3 coding DNA: TGCAGCGCGACAATAAACGCAGATACGCAGTATTTT. Protein product: CSATINADTQYF.